This T cell receptor beta chain derives from a study of blood T cell repertoires in COVID-19 (dated by TCRdb to the early 2020s). In terms of the full investigation: Collaborator samples came from the United States, Italy and Spain and covered acute and convalescent phases of COVID-19. The material from the prospective study consisted of cDNA or gDNA derived from T cells, B-cell-depleted T cells, or PBMCs. Deeply sampled blood TCRbeta repertoires from subjects exposed to, actively infected with, or recovered from COVID-19 were included in the dataset. The repertoires were released in a freely available public database meant as a resource for research on the immune response to SARS-CoV-2. Samples came from the ongoing ImmuneRACE study (first 160 participants) plus 1,254 subjects from 6 global collaborators. Nearly every sample came with metadata listing a de-identified subject ID, COVID-19 status, age in years and sex. HLA class I and class II types, where available, came from metadata supplied by the sample provider rather than from assay-based typing.

General study outcomes and caveats: The amount of clinical and demographic metadata varied by source and participant and was provided uncurated.

The immunoSEQ Assay, a bias-controlled multiplex PCR, was used to amplify TCRbeta CDR3 regions from genomic DNA. The original pipeline was this. Within the assay, amplification of reference gene primers was used to estimate how many nucleated cells each sample contained. Sequence reads were collapsed and filtered to measure the absolute abundance of every unique TCRbeta CDR3 rearrangement. Productive Simpson clonality was computed per sample as the square root of Simpson's diversity index over productive rearrangements. TCRdb's version of the immuneACCESS table is confined to in-frame rearrangements and falls short of the full clone set. An unresolved V gene accounts for under half of the shortfall where checked; the remainder is of unknown origin. V and J calls and clone size are given by that table; D and trimming were obtained from the DNA. The table for this sample lists roughly 100,000 clones; 81% of them were counted only once. Under 40% of the sample goes to the ten largest clones.

Each collaborating institution followed its own protocols to collect whole blood in K2EDTA tubes. For TCRbeta analysis, collaborators shipped samples as frozen whole blood, isolated PBMCs, or DNA extracted from either of those sample types. After removal of 4 bases from V and 4 bases from J, the junction retains 6 bases not matched to a gene. The CDR3 sequence holds 15 residues, the cysteine and phenylalanine included. Left in the record is the CDR3 DNA by itself, 45 bases read in frame from the first base. CDR1 SGHRS and CDR2 YFSETQ were looked up in the germline V gene. This clone was found once. Its antigen is still unknown. Base qualities are not at hand, and no much larger clone is one base apart.

The sequence links TRBV5-1 to TRBJ2-2; 8 junctional bases match TRBD1. The source is a man at least 80 years old with acute or convalescent COVID-19. The sequenced sample consisted of peripheral blood. Here the CDR3 is given as CASSIGQGFTGELFF. Here is the DNA: TGCGCCAGCAGCATTGGACAGGGCTTCACCGGGGAGCTGTTTTTT.